This entry is about one TCR beta chain. The target antigen is unknown. Described time point: week 5, during vaccination. Every vaccine dose comprised 300 ug of mutant IDH1 20-mer peptide plus topical imiquimod. The record originates from a study of a mutant IDH1 vaccine in newly diagnosed glioma. Study overall: Vaccination was launched 4-6 weeks after radiotherapy alone, or with temozolomide cycles. Of the patients given treatment, 62.5% were male and approximately 38% were female, and a mean age of roughly 40 years was recorded.

Trimming stripped 0 bases from V and 5 bases from J, with 11 bases between. Germline V gene data show CDR1 as LGHNA and CDR2 as YNFKEQ. The CDR3 runs 15 residues. Here immunoSEQ multiplex PCR was the method, and the copy in TCRdb shows in-frame clones only, minus some. The sample has some 55,000 clones, about nine tenths seen once. This sequence was found in a woman aged 40 to 50 with glioma. V gene TRBV4-2 combines with J gene TRBJ1-3, with D uncertain. The source was PBMCs, collected from a glioma patient whose treatment included an IDH1 peptide vaccine. Here the CDR3 reads CASSQDRGLRNTIYF. The CDR3 bases are TGTGCCAGCAGCCAAGATCGAGGACTTAGAAACACCATATATTTT.